This entry lists 22 T cell receptor beta chains sequenced from one sample in a study of blood T cell repertoires in COVID-19. Profiled with immunoSEQ multiplex PCR; TCRdb holds only in-frame clones, not every one. Of about 180,000 clones listed, over 80% are singletons. Sequencing used peripheral blood. These receptors came from a woman between 50 and 59 years old with acute or convalescent COVID-19.

The genes are TRBV30 and TRBJ2-3, with 12 bases lining up with TRBD2. In germline, CDR1 is GTSNPN, CDR2 SVGIG (reference sequence). The CDR3 runs to 16 residues. Trimming removed 0 bases from V and 2 bases from J; junction bases left unmatched: 3. The CDR3, as DNA: TGTGCCTGGAGTGTTGGACTAGCGGGATACACAGATACGCAGTATTTT. Translated: CAWSVGLAGYTDTQYF.

This chain uses TRBV5-1 with TRBJ2-3, with 11 bases lining up with TRBD1. V lost 4 bases to trimming and J lost 2 bases; unmatched junction nucleotides: 3. In germline, CDR1 is SGHRS, CDR2 YFSETQ. The length of the CDR3 is 15 residues. The CDR3 bases are TGCGCCAGCAGCCGGGACAGGGGGTACACAGATACGCAGTATTTT. Encoded protein: CASSRDRGYTDTQYF.

The genes are TRBV7-8 and TRBJ1-1; perhaps TRBD1 as D (5 bases). The CDR3 spans 13 residues. CDR1 and CDR2 from the germline V gene are SGHVS and FQNEAQ. V was pared by 4 bases and J by 4 bases, with 10 bases between. CDR3 sequence: CASSSQGSTEAFF. In DNA form, the CDR3 reads TGTGCCAGCAGCTCCCAGGGAAGCACTGAAGCTTTCTTT.

The genes are TRBV2 and TRBJ2-7; D might be TRBD1 (7 bases). The V gene's germline CDR1 is SNHLY and CDR2 FYNNEI. The CDR3 totals 15 residues. With 6 bases removed from V and 5 bases from J, the gap between germline ends came to 20 bases. The DNA for the CDR3 is TGTGCCAGCAGGGAGGGACAGAGAACGATCCACGAGCAGTACTTC. It encodes CASREGQRTIHEQYF.

This chain connects TRBV7-8 to TRBJ2-1; TRBD2 matches 13 bases. Trimming at V came to 5 bases and at J to 10 bases, leaving 11 bases not matched to a gene. The length of the CDR3 is 16 residues. Germline CDR1 is SGHVS and CDR2 is FQNEAQ. The CDR3, as DNA: TGTGCCAGCAGCCCCGAGGGACTAGCGGGGTTTGGGGAGCAGTTCTTC. Amino acid sequence: CASSPEGLAGFGEQFF.

The genes are TRBV6-5 and TRBJ1-4; TRBD1 aligns across 10 bases. Germline V gene lookup returns CDR1 MNHEY and CDR2 SVGAGI. With 6 bases clipped from V and 5 bases from J, the junction kept 6 bases outside the gene matches. This CDR3 region has 15 residues. Here the CDR3 reads CASRPGQGRNEKLFF. The DNA of the CDR3 is TGTGCCAGCAGACCGGGACAGGGGCGAAATGAAAAACTGTTTTTT.

The J gene is TRBJ2-7, the V gene TRBV5-1, with 10 bases identical to TRBD2. Unmatched junction bases numbered 11, after V lost 8 bases and J lost 3 bases. From germline, CDR1 is SGHRS and CDR2 YFSETQ. The CDR3 has 15 residues. CDR3 sequence: CASTQAGGVFYEQYF. The DNA for the CDR3 is TGCGCCAGTACACAAGCGGGAGGGGTTTTCTACGAGCAGTACTTC.

V gene TRBV3-1 (or the pseudogene TRBV3-2) combines with J gene TRBJ1-4, with D possibly matching TRBD1 (5 bases). Germline-derived CDR1 and CDR2 are LGHDT and YNNKEL (reference sequence). Trimming removed 2 bases from V and 3 bases from J, with 13 bases in between. The CDR3 covers 16 residues. CDR3 coding DNA: TGTGCCAGCAGCCAATGGCAGGGCGGTGCTAATGAAAAACTGTTTTTT. Residues: CASSQWQGGANEKLFF.

The chain links TRBV6-2 or TRBV6-3 to TRBJ2-4; 14 bases line up with TRBD2. The CDR3 runs to 23 residues. V shed 6 bases, J shed 3 bases, and the junction held 25 bases outside the gene matches. Germline V CDR1 and CDR2: MNHEY, SVGEGT. CDR3 region: CASRPRPGTSGGQRTLVKNIQYF. As DNA, the CDR3 is TGTGCCAGCAGACCTAGGCCCGGGACTAGCGGGGGTCAAAGGACCCTAGTCAAAAACATTCAGTACTTC.

This chain uses TRBV14 with TRBJ2-1, with D tentatively TRBD2 (6 bases). Germline values: CDR1 SGHDN, CDR2 FVKESK. Between the trimmed V and J ends, which lost 4 bases and 7 bases, there was a span of 11 bases. The CDR3 runs 13 residues. CDR3 amino acids: CASSPISGNEQFF. The CDR3 bases are TGTGCCAGCAGCCCTATTAGCGGAAATGAGCAGTTCTTC.

For the CDR3, the DNA is TGCAGCGGTCAGACAGGGGGCAAGTATGGCTACACCTTC. It yields the protein CSGQTGGKYGYTF. The J gene is TRBJ1-2, the V gene TRBV29-1; 10 bases are shared with TRBD1. Germline lookup yields CDR1 SQVTM and CDR2 ANQGSEA. The CDR3 extends over 13 amino acids. V shed 7 bases and J 5 bases; nucleotides not matched to a gene: 7.

In its sample, this clone was seen once. The chain uses TRBV19 and TRBJ1-1; D perhaps matches TRBD1 (5 bases). Per germline, CDR1 LNHDA and CDR2 SQIVND (reference sequence). The V end lost 6 bases, the J end lost 0 bases, and 11 bases lay between the germline ends. The CDR3 extends over 14 amino acids. Here the CDR3 DNA reads TGTGCCAGTAGAATTACAGGATTGAACACTGAAGCTTTCTTT. Translating it yields CASRITGLNTEAFF.

The rearrangement links TRBV5-3 to TRBJ1-5; tentative D call: TRBD1 (6 bases). TRBV5-3 is marked as an open reading frame, function uncertain. V lost 0 bases and J 4 bases, leaving 11 bases between the germline ends. The CDR3 runs to 15 residues. As DNA, the CDR3 is TGTGCCAGAAGCTTGGAGGGGGGGGCAAATCAGCCCCAGCATTTT. Protein product: CARSLEGGANQPQHF.

The chain carries TRBV4-1 and TRBJ1-2; the D is unclear. Germline CDR1 MGHRA, CDR2 YSYEKL. Trimming took 4 bases from V and 5 from J, leaving 14 bases between them. The CDR3 is 14 amino acids. The CDR3 DNA follows: TGCGCCAGCAGCCCGCCGGGGAGACAATATGGCTACACCTTC. Its protein product is CASSPPGRQYGYTF.

The gene calls are TRBV29-1 and TRBJ1-2, with D possibly matching TRBD1 (5 bases). Trimming took 4 bases from V and 4 from J, leaving 13 bases between them. Germline V CDR1 and CDR2: SQVTM, ANQGSEA. The CDR3 is made up of 13 amino acids. The CDR3 bases are TGCAGCGTTGTTACAGGAAAGGGCTATGGCTACACCTTC. Protein product: CSVVTGKGYGYTF.

The chain employs TRBV18 and TRBJ2-3; 8 bases fit TRBD1. Germline V gene sequence: CDR1 KGHSH, CDR2 LQKENI. CDR3 length equals 15 residues. The V segment lost 4 bases and the J segment 1 base; nucleotides outside the gene matches: 4. The chain's CDR3 is CASSLDRVGTDTQYF. The CDR3 DNA is TGTGCCAGCTCACTGGACAGGGTCGGCACAGATACGCAGTATTTT. Using reference TRBV18 and TRBJ2-3 for the parts outside the CDR3, the full variable domain is NAGVMQNPRHLVRRRGQEARLRCSPMKGHSHVYWYRQLPEEGLKFMVYLQKENIIDESGMPKERFSAEFPKEGPSILRIQQVVRGDSAAYFCASSLDRVGTDTQYFGPGTRLTVL.

This clone appeared a single time. The J gene is TRBJ2-5, the V gene TRBV7-2; D is possibly TRBD2 (5 bases). The CDR3 is 14 amino acids. The germline V gene has CDR1 SGHTA and CDR2 FQGNSA. V lost 1 base to trimming and J lost 7 bases, with 13 bases between them. The CDR3 sequence: CASSLGEAAGTQYF. The CDR3 nucleotides read TGTGCCAGCAGCTTAGGTGAGGCGGCGGGGACCCAGTACTTC.

The V call is TRBV6-5, the J call TRBJ2-3, with D maybe TRBD2 (5 bases). The V gene lost 2 bases and the J gene lost 5 bases, with 11 bases spanning the gap. CDR3 length: 14 residues. Germline CDR1 and CDR2: MNHEY and SVGAGI. The CDR3 DNA reads TGTGCCAGCAGTTACGCTAGCCGGATAGATACGCAGTATTTT. It encodes CASSYASRIDTQYF.

Regarding this clone: This specimen includes other DNA sequences encoding the same CDR3. The CDR3 reads CASSYSIGGGNTIYF. The CDR3 region has the DNA TGTGCCAGCAGTTACTCGATAGGAGGTGGAAACACCATATATTTT. The chain carries TRBV6-5 and TRBJ1-3; D remains ambiguous. V was trimmed by 0 bases and J by 3 bases, leaving 9 bases between them. Germline loops: CDR1 MNHEY, CDR2 SVGAGI. The CDR3 totals 15 residues.

This rearrangement joins TRBV28 to TRBJ1-2, with D possibly matching TRBD1 (5 bases). V lost 8 bases and J lost 4, with 11 bases in between. Looked up from germline, CDR1 is MDHEN and CDR2 is SYDVKM. This CDR3 region has 12 residues. Here the CDR3 reads CASEQVPYGYTF. The CDR3 region has the DNA TGTGCCAGCGAACAGGTCCCCTATGGCTACACCTTC.

J is TRBJ1-1 and V is TRBV7-8, with 8 bases fitting TRBD1. Germline V gene lookup returns CDR1 SGHVS and CDR2 FQNEAQ. The CDR3 is made up of 13 amino acids. After removal of 5 bases from V and 10 bases from J, the junction contained 9 bases not matched to a gene. CDR3 sequence reads: CASSPSQGARAFF. CDR3 bases: TGTGCCAGCAGCCCTTCCCAGGGGGCAAGAGCTTTCTTT.

This chain links TRBV6-5 with TRBJ1-2; 9 positions agree with TRBD1. Germline V gene lookup returns CDR1 MNHEY and CDR2 SVGAGI. The CDR3 is made up of 12 amino acids. The junction had 11 bases not matched to a gene; V was cut back by 7 bases and J by 14 bases. The chain's CDR3 is CASNQDRGERTF. CDR3 in DNA: TGTGCCAGCAATCAAGACAGGGGGGAACGAACCTTC.